The 8 T cell receptor beta chains listed next were all sequenced from one sample in a study of cytomegalovirus exposure and HLA in healthy donors. The PCR was carried out with 60 Vbeta primers and 13 Jbeta primers. TCRdb keeps only in-frame clones here, not all; method: immunoSEQ multiplex PCR. The sample records under 200,000 clones, about 75% being singletons. The specimen was PBMCs. The receptors were gathered from a woman aged 40 to 50 in good health and CMV-seropositive.

Note on this clone: Other nucleotide sequences in the sample specify the same CDR3. This sequence joins TRBV28 and TRBJ2-7, with 9 bases aligning to TRBD1. V trimming: 5 bases; J trimming: 2 bases; junction bases outside the gene matches: 4. The germline V gene encodes CDR1 MDHEN and CDR2 SYDVKM. The CDR3 runs to 14 residues. The CDR3, as DNA: TGTGCCAGCAGTGCGGACAGGGGACCCTACGAGCAGTACTTC. It specifies CASSADRGPYEQYF.

The CDR3 DNA is TGTGCCAGCTCCAAAGCGGGTGGAGGTCCCAGTGGCAATCAGCCCCAGCATTTT. This encodes CASSKAGGGPSGNQPQHF. The genes are TRBV18 and TRBJ1-5; D unclear. Per germline, CDR1 KGHSH and CDR2 LQKENI. V shed 6 bases and J shed 2 bases, with 23 bases lying between them. This CDR3 region has 18 residues.

This sequence joins TRBV5-1 and TRBJ2-1; 10 bases agree with TRBD1. Germline CDR1 reads SGHRS; CDR2 reads YFSETQ. The CDR3 extends over 14 amino acids. Trimming removed 0 bases from V and 7 bases from J; junction bases left unmatched: 1. The CDR3 spells CASSLGTGGNEQFF. CDR3 bases: TGCGCCAGCAGCTTGGGGACAGGGGGGAATGAGCAGTTCTTC.

The chain is built from TRBV7-2 and TRBJ2-4; 10 bases align to TRBD2. V lost 4 bases and J lost 8; bases outside the gene matches: 5. Germline CDR1 is SGHTA and CDR2 is FQGNSA. The CDR3 contains 14 residues. CDR3 bases: TGTGCCAGCAGCTCGCCTAGCGGGAGTGACATTCAGTACTTC. Translation: CASSSPSGSDIQYF.

The gene calls are TRBV30 and TRBJ2-2, with 7 bases aligning to TRBD1. Germline CDR1 reads GTSNPN; CDR2 reads SVGIG (reference sequence). V was pared by 2 bases and J by 3 bases, with 6 bases of the junction left unmatched. This CDR3 spans 15 amino acids. The CDR3, as DNA: TGTGCCTGGAGTCAGAGGGGGCTGGACACCGGGGAGCTGTTTTTT. The encoded protein is CAWSQRGLDTGELFF.

The chain links TRBV5-1 to TRBJ2-1; 10 nucleotides agree with TRBD2. V lost 0 bases and J lost 1; bases outside the gene matches: 7. CDR1 and CDR2 from the germline V gene are SGHRS and YFSETQ. This CDR3 comprises 18 residues. This CDR3 reads CASSLAGVAGGSYNEQFF. The DNA of the CDR3 is TGCGCCAGCAGCTTGGCCGGGGTAGCGGGAGGTTCCTACAATGAGCAGTTCTTC.

The chain uses TRBV19 and TRBJ2-3; 7 positions agree with TRBD1. Germline loops: CDR1 LNHDA, CDR2 SQIVND (reference sequence). This CDR3 region has 15 residues. V was clipped by 1 base and J by 5 bases; unmatched bases: 6. The CDR3 loop is CASSIGDRVGDTQYF. CDR3 nucleotides: TGTGCCAGTAGTATAGGAGACAGGGTTGGAGATACGCAGTATTTT.

This clone was counted between two and nine times. This CDR3 reads CASSFRASGYSYEQYF. For the CDR3, the DNA is TGCGCCAGCAGCTTCAGGGCTAGCGGATACTCCTACGAGCAGTACTTC. The genes are TRBV5-1 and TRBJ2-7, with TRBD2 identical over 7 bases. Per the germline V gene, CDR1 is SGHRS and CDR2 is YFSETQ. This CDR3 comprises 16 residues. The V segment lost 2 bases and the J segment 0 bases; nucleotides outside the gene matches: 8. Based on the CDR3 plus reference TRBV5-1 and TRBJ2-7, the full variable domain is KAGVTQTPRYLIKTRGQQVTLSCSPISGHRSVSWYQQTPGQGLQFLFEYFSETQRNKGNFPGRFSGRQFSNSRSEMNVSTLELGDSALYLCASSFRASGYSYEQYFGPGTRLTVT.